Listed below are T cell receptor beta chains from one sample, sequenced in a study of tumor-infiltrating lymphocytes in primary liver carcinoma. TCRdb independently ran MiXCR on the multiplex PCR reads; one entry per CDR3 protein. The sample lists a few hundred thousand distinct CDR3 sequences, about three fifths occurring once. Sequencing was carried out using peripheral blood. The receptors originated from a woman aged 25 to 39 with primary liver carcinoma and hepatitis B virus infection. CDR3s include the opening cysteine and the closing phenylalanine or tryptophan. D genes are given only for firm matches. A row's size may be missing; if present it is once, few, many or a size class.

TRBJ2-5,TRBV6-6,-,-,CAGTPEGGETQYF,TGTGCCGGCACCCCGGAAGGGGGGGAGACCCAGTACTTC
TRBJ2-1,TRBV4-1,-,once,CASSLRGRGVNEQFF,TGCGCCAGCAGCCTAAGGGGAAGGGGGGTCAATGAGCAGTTCTTC
TRBJ2-7,TRBV19,TRBD1,-,CASSTTGDTSYEQYF,TGTGCCAGTAGTACAACAGGGGATACCTCCTACGAGCAGTACTTC
TRBJ2-1,TRBV11-2,TRBD2,many,CASSSQWEGPPNEQFF,TGTGCCAGCAGCTCCCAGTGGGAGGGTCCTCCCAATGAGCAGTTCTTC
TRBJ2-3,TRBV11-2,-,many,CASSPEPFSPQYF,TGTGCCAGCAGCCCAGAACCTTTCTCCCCCCAGTATTTT
TRBJ2-3,TRBV29-1,-,many,CSVPSGLLASTDTQYF,TGCAGCGTCCCGTCGGGGCTCTTGGCTAGCACAGATACGCAGTATTTT
TRBJ2-7,TRBV5-1,-,-,CASSLERLGYEQYF,TGCGCCAGCAGCTTGGAACGGTTGGGGTACGAGCAGTACTTC
TRBJ2-1,TRBV7-8,TRBD2,-,CANSLIPGLADNEQFF,TGTGCCAACAGCTTAATCCCGGGACTAGCGGATAATGAGCAGTTCTTC
TRBJ2-7,TRBV4-1,TRBD2,-,CASSQGTSGRIGYEQYF,TGCGCCAGCAGCCAAGGGACTAGCGGGAGAATCGGTTACGAGCAGTACTTC
TRBJ2-5,TRBV12-3/TRBV12-4,-,-,CASSLGTSPRETQYF,TGTGCCAGCAGTTTAGGAACTTCACCCAGAGAGACCCAGTACTTC